The following is a T cell receptor (beta chain) sequence with its context. As yet, its antigen is unknown. Alongside a J-beta primer mix, a sample-barcoded 5' primer served in a second PCR lasting about 6 to 11 cycles. The template-switch adaptor was a 5' adaptor with 12 random nucleotides. It tagged each cDNA molecule. MiXCR, run by TCRdb on the 5' RACE reads, gives a single entry per CDR3 protein. The sample consists of roughly 1.5 million distinct CDR3 sequences, approximately 43% of them appearing once. Healthy Caucasians from Russia aged roughly 6 to 95 served as donors. Per sample, no less than 6 micrograms of total RNA were extracted. The source of the sample is a study of blood T cells in healthy people across ages. The V segment lost 4 bases and the J segment 5 bases; nucleotides outside the gene matches: 3. CDR3 length: 14 residues. Overall study findings and caveats: The authors considered diversity estimates from one million T cells to be underestimates.

The gene calls are TRBV12-3 or TRBV12-4 and TRBJ2-2, with 8 bases matching TRBD2. This TCR derives from a woman between 18 and 29 years old in good health. The sample taken for sequencing was blood. The CDR3 region has the DNA TGTGCCAGCAGTTCGGCGGGAGGAACCGGGGAGCTGTTTTTT. Its translation: CASSSAGGTGELFF.